The 11 T cell receptor beta chains below come from one sample, sequenced in a study of T cell repertoires and HLA-DP antigens. These receptors have no identified antigens. Repertoires were generated with immunoSEQ multiplex PCR, while TCRdb's copy carries only in-frame clones and drops some. This table has around 100,000 clones, approximately 92% appearing once. Sequenced input: CD4+ T cells from PBMCs. The source is a woman between 18 and 29 years old in good health and CMV-seronegative.

This sequence joins TRBV18 and TRBJ2-5; D is unclear. Trimming took off 5 bases at V and 5 bases at J, with 21 bases between the two ends. Per the germline V gene, CDR1 is KGHSH and CDR2 is LQKENI. CDR3 length: 16 residues. The CDR3 sequence is CASSNGQAVLGETQYF. DNA of the CDR3: TGTGCCAGCTCAAACGGCCAGGCGGTACTTGGGGAGACCCAGTACTTC.

The chain links TRBV7-8 to TRBJ2-5; D call uncertain. With 1 base removed from V and 2 bases from J, the gap between germline ends came to 11 bases. CDR3 length: 15 amino acids. CDR1 and CDR2 from the germline V gene are SGHVS and FQNEAQ. The CDR3 loop reads CASSLVPAKQETQYF. CDR3 DNA: TGTGCCAGCAGCTTAGTGCCAGCGAAGCAAGAGACCCAGTACTTC.

This clone was counted once. V and J are TRBV30 and TRBJ2-5, with no clear D. The CDR3 runs 11 residues. V was trimmed by 2 bases and J by 7 bases, leaving 8 bases between them. Germline V gene data show CDR1 as GTSNPN and CDR2 as SVGIG (reference sequence). The chain's CDR3 is CAWSNDWTQYF. Here the CDR3 DNA reads TGTGCCTGGAGTAATGACTGGACCCAGTACTTC.

CDR3 region: CASSPGRGQQAFF. CDR3 coding DNA: TGTGCCAGCAGCCCCGGGCGGGGGCAACAAGCTTTCTTT. The chain uses TRBV11-2 and TRBJ1-1; TRBD1 is a possible D gene (6 bases). The V and J ends lost 5 bases and 9 bases respectively, with 16 bases between them. CDR1 is SGHAT, CDR2 FQNNGV, per germline. CDR3 length equals 13 residues.

This clone was recorded once. V gene TRBV20-1 combines with J gene TRBJ2-1, with unresolved D. Germline assignment: CDR1 DFQATT and CDR2 SNEGSKA (reference sequence). The CDR3 length is 11 residues. V lost 3 bases and J lost 9, with 9 bases in between. CDR3 sequence (DNA): TGCAGTGCTAGGGCCCGGGTTGAGCAGTTCTTC. As protein: CSARARVEQFF.

This clone showed up just once. This rearrangement joins TRBV5-1 to TRBJ2-1; D tentatively reads TRBD1 or TRBD2 (5 bases each). Germline V lookup: CDR1 SGHRS, CDR2 YFSETQ. The CDR3 is 15 amino acids. V shed 4 bases and J shed 4 bases, with 15 bases lying between them. The CDR3 sequence is CASSTRDLSYNEQFF. The CDR3, as DNA: TGCGCCAGCAGCACCCGGGACCTGTCTTACAATGAGCAGTTCTTC.

J is TRBJ1-4 and V is TRBV27; TRBD1 might be the D (6 bases). V dropped 2 bases and J dropped 4 bases, with 14 bases sitting between them. In germline, CDR1 is MNHEY, CDR2 SMNVEV (reference sequence). The CDR3 loop spans 16 amino acids. This CDR3 reads CASSLLRTDLNEKLFF. Written as DNA, the CDR3 is TGTGCCAGCAGTTTACTCCGGACAGATCTTAATGAAAAACTGTTTTTT.

This clone was seen a single time. The chain joins TRBV5-1 to TRBJ1-1; D not resolved. The CDR3 consists of 17 residues. The germline V gene has CDR1 SGHRS and CDR2 YFSETQ. V was pared by 0 bases and J by 1 base, with 16 bases between. The CDR3 coding sequence is TGCGCCAGCAGCTTGGCCCTGGCTAGCCAGACGAACACTGAAGCTTTCTTT. Its translation: CASSLALASQTNTEAFF. Full variable domain (outside the CDR3, taken from reference TRBV5-1 and TRBJ1-1): KAGVTQTPRYLIKTRGQQVTLSCSPISGHRSVSWYQQTPGQGLQFLFEYFSETQRNKGNFPGRFSGRQFSNSRSEMNVSTLELGDSALYLCASSLALASQTNTEAFFGQGTRLTVV.

This clone has a single count. The chain couples TRBV5-1 to TRBJ2-3, with 13 bases identical to TRBD2. Germline V gene data show CDR1 as SGHRS and CDR2 as YFSETQ. This CDR3 has 18 residues. Germline trimming cut 2 bases from V and 4 bases from J; bases unmatched to any gene: 10. CDR3 DNA: TGCGCCAGCAGCTTCGGACTAGCGGGGGAAACGGGAGCAGATACGCAGTATTTT. This codes for CASSFGLAGETGADTQYF. Complete variable domain (other parts from reference TRBV5-1 and TRBJ2-3): KAGVTQTPRYLIKTRGQQVTLSCSPISGHRSVSWYQQTPGQGLQFLFEYFSETQRNKGNFPGRFSGRQFSNSRSEMNVSTLELGDSALYLCASSFGLAGETGADTQYFGPGTRLTVL.

CDR3 coding DNA: TGTGCCACCTCGGCGTCGAACACTGAAGCTTTCTTT. Translation: CATSASNTEAFF. V is TRBV2 and J is TRBJ1-1; no firm D call. The CDR3 is 12 residues long. V lost 10 bases, J lost 1 base, and 10 bases lay in between. Per germline, CDR1 SNHLY and CDR2 FYNNEI.

V gene TRBV7-2 combines with J gene TRBJ2-5; 10 bases match TRBD1. The CDR3 has 14 amino acids. The V and J ends lost 5 bases and 4 bases, in that order; junction bases with no gene match: 4. Germline CDR1 is SGHTA and CDR2 is FQGNSA. The CDR3 bases are TGTGCCAGCAGCACCCGGACAGGGGGAGAGACCCAGTACTTC. This sequence encodes CASSTRTGGETQYF.